This record looks at one T cell receptor beta chain sequence and its context. The target antigen is unknown. The sample originates from a study of T cell responses to AZD1222 COVID-19 vaccine. Study-level results: Spike was spanned by vaccine-associated CD4 TCRs, which were dominant at 160-218 and 743-854.

Clones were read by immunoSEQ multiplex PCR, and TCRdb kept only the in-frame ones, dropping some. The sample holds over 150,000 clones, 85% to 90% seen once. The V gene lost 3 bases and the J gene lost 7 bases, with 13 bases spanning the gap. The germline V gene encodes CDR1 MGHRA and CDR2 YSYEKL. The CDR3 is 14 amino acids. The specimen comprised peripheral blood, sampled on day 0 of AZD1222 vaccination. The chain couples TRBV4-1 to TRBJ2-1; D perhaps matches TRBD2 (6 bases). This TCR was recovered from an adult in good health. The CDR3 sequence: CASSQGRGWNEQFF. The CDR3 DNA sequence: TGCGCCAGCAGCCAGGGACGGGGGTGGAATGAGCAGTTCTTC.